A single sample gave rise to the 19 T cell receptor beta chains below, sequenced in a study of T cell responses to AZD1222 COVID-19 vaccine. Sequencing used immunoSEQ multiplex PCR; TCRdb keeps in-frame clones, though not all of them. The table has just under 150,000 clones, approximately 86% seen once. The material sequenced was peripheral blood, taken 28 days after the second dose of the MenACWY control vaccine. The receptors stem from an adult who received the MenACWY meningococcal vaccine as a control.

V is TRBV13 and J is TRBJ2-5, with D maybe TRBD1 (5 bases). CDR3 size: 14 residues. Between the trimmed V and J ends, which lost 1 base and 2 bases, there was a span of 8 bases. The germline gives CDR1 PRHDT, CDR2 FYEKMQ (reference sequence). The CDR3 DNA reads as TGTGCCAGCAGCTTAGACAGGCGTCAAGAGACCCAGTACTTC. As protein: CASSLDRRQETQYF. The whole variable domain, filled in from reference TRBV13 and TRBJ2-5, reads AAGVIQSPRHLIKEKRETATLKCYPIPRHDTVYWYQQGPGQDPQFLISFYEKMQSDKGSIPDRFSAQQFSDYHSELNMSSLELGDSALYFCASSLDRRQETQYFGPGTRLLVL.

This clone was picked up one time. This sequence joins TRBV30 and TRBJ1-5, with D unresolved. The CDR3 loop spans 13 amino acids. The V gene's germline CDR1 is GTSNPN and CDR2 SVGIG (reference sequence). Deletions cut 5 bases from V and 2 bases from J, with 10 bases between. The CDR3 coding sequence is TGTGCCTGGTCTGCGGATCGCAATCAGCCCCAGCATTTT. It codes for CAWSADRNQPQHF.

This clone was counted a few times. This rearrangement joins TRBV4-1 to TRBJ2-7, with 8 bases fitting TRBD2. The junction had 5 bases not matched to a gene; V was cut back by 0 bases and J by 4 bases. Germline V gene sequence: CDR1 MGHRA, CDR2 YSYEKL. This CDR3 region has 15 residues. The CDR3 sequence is CASSQETSEFYEQYF. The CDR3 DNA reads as TGCGCCAGCAGCCAAGAGACTAGCGAGTTTTACGAGCAGTACTTC.

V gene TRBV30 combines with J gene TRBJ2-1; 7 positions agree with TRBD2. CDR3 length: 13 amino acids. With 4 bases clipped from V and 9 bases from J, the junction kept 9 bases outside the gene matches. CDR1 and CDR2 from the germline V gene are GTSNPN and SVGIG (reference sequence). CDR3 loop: CAWIQDPGGEQFF. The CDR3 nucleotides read TGTGCCTGGATACAGGACCCGGGGGGTGAGCAGTTCTTC.

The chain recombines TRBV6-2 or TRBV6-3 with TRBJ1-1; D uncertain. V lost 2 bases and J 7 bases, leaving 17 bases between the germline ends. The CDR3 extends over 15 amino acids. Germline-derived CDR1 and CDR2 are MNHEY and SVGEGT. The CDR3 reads CASSYRPAPGIEAFF. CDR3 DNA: TGTGCCAGCAGTTACAGGCCAGCTCCGGGGATTGAAGCTTTCTTT.

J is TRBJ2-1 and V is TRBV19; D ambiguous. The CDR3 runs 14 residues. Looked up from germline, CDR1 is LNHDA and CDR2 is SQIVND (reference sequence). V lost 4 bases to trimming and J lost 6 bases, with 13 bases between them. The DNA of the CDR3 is TGTGCCAGTAGTAGGTGGGCTAGTAGCAATGAGCAGTTCTTC. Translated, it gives CASSRWASSNEQFF.

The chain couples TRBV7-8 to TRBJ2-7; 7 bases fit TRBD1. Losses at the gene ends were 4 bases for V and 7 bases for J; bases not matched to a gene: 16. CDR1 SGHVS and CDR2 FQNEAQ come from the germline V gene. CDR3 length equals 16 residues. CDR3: CASSYRGTAVSGEQYF. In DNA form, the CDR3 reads TGTGCCAGCAGCTATCGAGGGACAGCCGTTTCGGGGGAGCAGTACTTC.

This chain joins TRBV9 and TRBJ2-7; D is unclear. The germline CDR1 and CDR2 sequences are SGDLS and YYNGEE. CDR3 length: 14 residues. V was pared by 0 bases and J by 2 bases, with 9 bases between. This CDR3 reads CASSVEDGPYEQYF. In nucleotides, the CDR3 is TGTGCCAGCAGCGTAGAGGACGGCCCCTACGAGCAGTACTTC.

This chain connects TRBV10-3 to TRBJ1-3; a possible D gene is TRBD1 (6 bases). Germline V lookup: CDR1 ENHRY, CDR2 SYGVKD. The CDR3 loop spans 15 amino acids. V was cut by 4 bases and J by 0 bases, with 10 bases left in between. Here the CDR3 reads CAISAQGSSGNTIYF. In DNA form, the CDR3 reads TGTGCCATCAGTGCGCAGGGGTCCTCTGGAAACACCATATATTTT.

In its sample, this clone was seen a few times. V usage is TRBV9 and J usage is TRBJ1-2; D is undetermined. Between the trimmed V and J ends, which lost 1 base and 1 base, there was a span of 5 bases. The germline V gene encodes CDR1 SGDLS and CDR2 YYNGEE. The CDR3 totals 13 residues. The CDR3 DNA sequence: TGTGCCAGCAGCGTATCCGTTAACTATGGCTACACCTTC. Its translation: CASSVSVNYGYTF. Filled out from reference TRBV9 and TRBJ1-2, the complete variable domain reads DSGVTQTPKHLITATGQRVTLRCSPRSGDLSVYWYQQSLDQGLQFLIQYYNGEERAKGNILERFSAQQFPDLHSELNLSSLELGDSALYFCASSVSVNYGYTFGSGTRLTVV.

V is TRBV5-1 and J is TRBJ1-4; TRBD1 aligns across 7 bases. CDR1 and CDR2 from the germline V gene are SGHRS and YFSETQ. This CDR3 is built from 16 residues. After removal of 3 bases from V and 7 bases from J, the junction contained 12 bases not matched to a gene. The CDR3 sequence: CASSSGSQGGFEKLFF. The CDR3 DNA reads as TGCGCCAGCAGCTCCGGGTCGCAGGGGGGGTTTGAAAAACTGTTTTTT.

As DNA, the CDR3 is TGTGCCAGCAGAAAGACAGGGTTCGGAAACACCATATATTTT. Translation: CASRKTGFGNTIYF. This sequence joins TRBV6-5 and TRBJ1-3; 7 nucleotides match TRBD1. Trimming at V came to 6 bases and at J to 4 bases, leaving 6 bases not matched to a gene. CDR1 and CDR2 (germline): MNHEY, SVGAGI. CDR3 size: 14 residues.

This CDR3 is CAISESEGSGLDQPQHF. CDR3 nucleotide sequence: TGTGCCATCAGTGAGTCTGAAGGGAGCGGTCTGGATCAGCCCCAGCATTTT. The chain is built from TRBV10-3 and TRBJ1-5; the D is unclear. Germline V CDR1 and CDR2: ENHRY, SYGVKD. The CDR3 extends over 17 amino acids. The V end lost 0 bases, the J end lost 5 bases, and 17 bases lay between the germline ends.

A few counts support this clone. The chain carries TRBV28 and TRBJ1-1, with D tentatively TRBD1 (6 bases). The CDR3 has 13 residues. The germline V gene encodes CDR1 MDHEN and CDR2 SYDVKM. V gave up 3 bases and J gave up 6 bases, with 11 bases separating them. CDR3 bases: TGTGCCAGCAGTTTTGGGGGGGCCCCTGAAGCTTTCTTT. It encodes CASSFGGAPEAFF.

In nucleotides, the CDR3 is TGTGCCAGCAGCTTAGCCGGGACAGGGGACTCCTACGAGCAGTACTTC. It specifies CASSLAGTGDSYEQYF. This chain uses TRBV7-9 with TRBJ2-7, with 10 positions matching TRBD1. Germline CDR1 is SEHNR and CDR2 is FQNEAQ (reference sequence). V trimming: 0 bases; J trimming: 0 bases; junction bases outside the gene matches: 2. The CDR3 spans 16 residues.

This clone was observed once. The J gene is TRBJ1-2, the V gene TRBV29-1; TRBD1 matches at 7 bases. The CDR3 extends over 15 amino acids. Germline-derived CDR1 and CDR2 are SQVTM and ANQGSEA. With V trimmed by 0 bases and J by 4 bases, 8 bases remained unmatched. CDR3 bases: TGCAGCGTTGAAGAAGGAAGGGGGCGTATCTATGGCTACACCTTC. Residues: CSVEEGRGRIYGYTF.

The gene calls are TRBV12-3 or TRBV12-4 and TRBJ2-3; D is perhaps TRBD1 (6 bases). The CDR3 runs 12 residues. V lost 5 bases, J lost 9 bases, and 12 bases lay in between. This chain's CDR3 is CASSIRQETQYF. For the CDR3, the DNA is TGTGCCAGCAGTATTAGACAGGAGACGCAGTATTTT.

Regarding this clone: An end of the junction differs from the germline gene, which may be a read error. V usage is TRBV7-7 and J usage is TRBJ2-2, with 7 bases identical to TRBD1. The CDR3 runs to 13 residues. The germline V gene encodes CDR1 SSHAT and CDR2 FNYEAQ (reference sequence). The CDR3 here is CASSRQGTGELFF. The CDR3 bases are TGTGCTAGCAGCCGACAGGGCACCGGGGAGCTGTTTTTT. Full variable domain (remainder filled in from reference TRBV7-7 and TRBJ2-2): GAGVSQSPRYKVTKRGQDVTLRCDPISSHATLYWYQQALGQGPEFLTYFNYEAQPDKSGLPSDRFSAERPEGSISTLTIQRTEQRDSAMYRCASSRQGTGELFFGEGSRLTVL.

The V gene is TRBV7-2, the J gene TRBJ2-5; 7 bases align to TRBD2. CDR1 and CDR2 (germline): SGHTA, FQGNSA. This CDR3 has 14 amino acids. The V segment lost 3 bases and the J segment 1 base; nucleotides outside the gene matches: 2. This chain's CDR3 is CASSLGGFQETQYF. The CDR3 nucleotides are TGTGCCAGCAGCTTGGGGGGGTTCCAAGAGACCCAGTACTTC.